These T cell receptor beta chains were read from a single sample in a study of T cell responses to AZD1222 COVID-19 vaccine. Sequenced by immunoSEQ multiplex PCR; TCRdb stores in-frame clones only, minus some. The sample has around 200,000 clones; around 90% are singletons. The starting material was peripheral blood, obtained on day 0 of AZD1222 vaccination. Receptors originate from an adult in good health. The CDR3 runs from the conserved cysteine through the conserved F or W. Fields, in order: clone size, V gene, CDR3 protein. Some rows have no size entry. The others give once, few or many, or a class for an expanded clone.

clone size: NA
V gene: TRBV5-1
CDR3 protein: CASSPGLADYEQYF

clone size: NA
V gene: TRBV7-9
CDR3 protein: CASTTGTGYTGELFF

clone size: NA
V gene: TRBV6-1
CDR3 protein: CASSELGTGANYGYTF

clone size: once
V gene: TRBV5-1
CDR3 protein: CASSLTVGSYEQYF

clone size: NA
V gene: TRBV2
CDR3 protein: CAREGGRGGTEAFF

clone size: NA
V gene: TRBV27
CDR3 protein: CASRRDQGTIPDTQYF

clone size: NA
V gene: TRBV13
CDR3 protein: CASSSTGTGGFYEQYF

clone size: NA
V gene: TRBV7-9
CDR3 protein: CASSLAPDRVGSPLHF

clone size: NA
V gene: TRBV7-3
CDR3 protein: CASSSQTGVSPDTQYF

clone size: NA
V gene: TRBV3-1/TRBV3-2
CDR3 protein: CASSQVERGGGEQFF

clone size: NA
V gene: TRBV27
CDR3 protein: CASSLSGTSGSYEQYF

clone size: NA
V gene: TRBV11-2
CDR3 protein: CASSLAGGRQYNEQFF

clone size: NA
V gene: TRBV5-1
CDR3 protein: CASSFRQGYNSPLHF

clone size: NA
V gene: TRBV5-1
CDR3 protein: CASMGDAAGYTF

clone size: NA
V gene: TRBV28
CDR3 protein: CASSFWGGDGTEAFF

clone size: NA
V gene: TRBV5-4
CDR3 protein: CASSPGQSSYEQYF

clone size: NA
V gene: TRBV18
CDR3 protein: CASSSRQNEKLFF

clone size: NA
V gene: TRBV27
CDR3 protein: CASSLLRGTGYEQYF